Listed here are 5 T cell receptor beta chains from one sample, sequenced in a study of cytomegalovirus exposure and HLA in healthy donors. Primers: 60 Vbeta forward and 13 Jbeta reverse. Clones were sequenced by immunoSEQ multiplex PCR, and TCRdb holds only the in-frame ones, with some missing. The table lists approximately 170,000 clones, around 75% of them singletons, with about 2.2% in the top ten. Sample: PBMCs. Source of these receptors: a male donor in good health and CMV-seronegative.

This clone occurred once. J is TRBJ2-7 and V is TRBV30, with D possibly TRBD1 on 5 matching bases. From germline, CDR1 is GTSNPN and CDR2 SVGIG (reference sequence). This CDR3 comprises 14 residues. Trimming shortened V by 4 bases and J by 5 bases, and 18 bases separated the two germline ends. The CDR3 sequence: CAWTRGRVTDEQYF. For the CDR3, the DNA is TGTGCCTGGACCCGAGGCAGGGTAACTGACGAGCAGTACTTC.

This rearrangement joins TRBV5-1 to TRBJ2-3; 16 bases agree with TRBD2. Germline lookup yields CDR1 SGHRS and CDR2 YFSETQ. The CDR3 runs 14 residues. The J segment lost 13 bases and the V segment lost 5 bases, leaving 7 bases of the junction unmatched. This CDR3 is CASSAGTSGGAEYF. The CDR3, as DNA: TGCGCCAGCAGTGCCGGGACTAGCGGGGGGGCCGAGTATTTT.

The J gene is TRBJ2-3, the V gene TRBV19, with TRBD2 matching 8 bases. The CDR3 runs 14 residues. The trim removed 8 bases at V and 2 bases at J, leaving 6 bases unmatched. Per the germline V gene, CDR1 is LNHDA and CDR2 is SQIVND (reference sequence). The CDR3 here is CASSLAAYTDTQYF. CDR3 sequence (DNA): TGTGCCAGTTCACTAGCGGCGTACACAGATACGCAGTATTTT. The whole variable domain, remainder taken from reference TRBV19 and TRBJ2-3, is DGGITQSPKYLFRKEGQNVTLSCEQNLNHDAMYWYRQDPGQGLRLIYYSQIVNDFQKGDIAEGYSVSREKKESFPLTVTSAQKNPTAFYLCASSLAAYTDTQYFGPGTRLTVL.

The V gene is TRBV6-1, the J gene TRBJ1-2; 9 nucleotides match TRBD1. V gave up 5 bases and J gave up 4 bases; unmatched junction bases: 5. The germline V gene encodes CDR1 MNHNS and CDR2 SASEGT. There are 14 residues in the CDR3. The CDR3 nucleotides are TGTGCCAGCAGTCTTACAGGGGGCTCCTATGGCTACACCTTC. Translating gives CASSLTGGSYGYTF.

This clone was seen only once. The chain is built from TRBV7-9 and TRBJ1-1, with D perhaps matching TRBD1 (6 bases). CDR3 length: 13 amino acids. Deletions cut 5 bases from V and 5 bases from J, with 12 bases between. CDR1 and CDR2 from the germline V gene are SEHNR and FQNEAQ (reference sequence). The CDR3 bases are TGTGCCAGCAGCCCAGGGGTTCGGACTGAAGCTTTCTTT. Translated: CASSPGVRTEAFF.